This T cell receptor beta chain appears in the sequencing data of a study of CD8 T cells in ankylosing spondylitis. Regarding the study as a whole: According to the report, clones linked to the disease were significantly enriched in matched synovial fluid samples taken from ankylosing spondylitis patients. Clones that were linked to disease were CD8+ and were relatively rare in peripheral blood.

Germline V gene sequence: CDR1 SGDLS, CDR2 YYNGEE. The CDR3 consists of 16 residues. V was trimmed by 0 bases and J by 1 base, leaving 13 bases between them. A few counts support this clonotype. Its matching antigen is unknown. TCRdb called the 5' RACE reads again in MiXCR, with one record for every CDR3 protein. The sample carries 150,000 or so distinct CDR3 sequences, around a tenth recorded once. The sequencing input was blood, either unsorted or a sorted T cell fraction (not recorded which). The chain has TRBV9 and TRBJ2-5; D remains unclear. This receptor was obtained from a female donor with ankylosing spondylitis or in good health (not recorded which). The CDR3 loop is CASSVAGGRRQETQYF. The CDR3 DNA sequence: TGTGCCAGCAGCGTAGCTGGTGGCAGGCGCCAAGAGACCCAGTACTTC.